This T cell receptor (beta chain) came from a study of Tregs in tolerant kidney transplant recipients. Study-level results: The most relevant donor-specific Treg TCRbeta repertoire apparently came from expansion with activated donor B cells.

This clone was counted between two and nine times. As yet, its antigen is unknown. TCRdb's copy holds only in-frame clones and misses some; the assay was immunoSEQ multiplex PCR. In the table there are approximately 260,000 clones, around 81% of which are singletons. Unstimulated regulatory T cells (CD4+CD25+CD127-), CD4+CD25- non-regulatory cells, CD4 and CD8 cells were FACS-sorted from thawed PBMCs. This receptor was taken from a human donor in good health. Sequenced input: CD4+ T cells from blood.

CDR3 coding DNA: TGCGCCAGCAGCCCATTACAGGGGGTCACTGAAGCTTTCTTT. Its protein product is CASSPLQGVTEAFF. The genes are TRBV5-1 and TRBJ1-1, with TRBD1 matching 8 bases. Trimming took 4 bases from V and 4 from J; bases not matched to a gene: 6. This CDR3 has 14 residues. Germline V gene sequence: CDR1 SGHRS, CDR2 YFSETQ.